The text below deals with one T cell receptor beta chain. Its specificity is unknown. Profiled with immunoSEQ multiplex PCR; TCRdb holds only in-frame clones, not every one. This table has about 190,000 clones, about nine tenths appearing once. This CDR3 spans 16 amino acids. V gave up 2 bases and J gave up 1 base, with 14 bases separating them. Germline V gene sequence: CDR1 MDHEN, CDR2 SYDVKM. The data originate from a study of T cell responses to AZD1222 COVID-19 vaccine. General observations from the study: Samples come after the peak T cell response, not at day 14. It should be noted that donors were predominantly white British and more often female, and clonal diversity was possibly underestimated. Regions 160-218 and 743-854 held dominance among vaccine-associated CD4 TCRs, which spanned spike.

The sequence was collected from an adult in good health. The rearrangement uses TRBV28 and TRBJ1-1, with a possible D match to TRBD1 (6 bases). Here the sequenced sample was peripheral blood, taken on day 0 of MenACWY control vaccination. Written as DNA, the CDR3 is TGTGCCAGCAGTTTAGCTCTTGGGGGCTCGAACACTGAAGCTTTCTTT. The encoded protein is CASSLALGGSNTEAFF.